Listed below are T cell receptor beta chains from one sample, sequenced in a study of PD-L1 blockade in urothelial cancer. Profiled with immunoSEQ multiplex PCR; TCRdb holds only in-frame clones, not every one. Among about 55,000 clones listed, around three quarters were seen once. Source: PBMCs, taken around atezolizumab (anti-PD-L1) treatment. These receptors came from a man aged 65-85 years with urothelial cancer. CDR3s include the opening cysteine and the closing phenylalanine or tryptophan. The D gene is left open where the match is weak. Where a row states a size, it is once, few, many or the class of an expanded clone; other rows omit it.

>TRBD2|-|TRBJ2-1|TRBV7-3
CASSRDPAGGNEQFF
TGTGCCAGCAGCCGGGACCCAGCGGGGGGCAATGAGCAGTTCTTC
>-|-|TRBJ1-5|TRBV28
CASLNGAGYNQPQHF
TGTGCCAGCCTTAATGGCGCAGGGTACAATCAGCCCCAGCATTTT
>TRBD1|-|TRBJ1-1|TRBV5-1
CASSSSTGKSTEAFF
TGCGCCAGCAGCTCCTCGACAGGGAAGAGCACTGAAGCTTTCTTT
>TRBD2|-|TRBJ2-7|TRBV7-2
CASSLEASGSIHEQYF
TGTGCCAGCAGCTTAGAGGCTAGCGGGAGTATCCACGAGCAGTACTTC
>TRBD2|-|TRBJ2-5|TRBV28
CASRPVGLAGEETQYF
TGTGCCAGCAGACCCGTCGGACTAGCGGGAGAAGAGACCCAGTACTTC
>TRBD2|-|TRBJ2-1|TRBV9
CASSVLAGELNEQFF
TGTGCCAGCAGCGTACTGGCGGGAGAATTAAATGAGCAGTTCTTC
>TRBD2|-|TRBJ2-5|TRBV4-3
CASSQDRTSGGVETQYF
TGCGCCAGCAGCCAAGATAGGACTAGCGGGGGGGTGGAGACCCAGTACTTC
>-|-|TRBJ1-5|TRBV7-2
CASSLSPSSNQPQHF
TGTGCCAGCAGCTTAAGCCCATCTAGCAATCAGCCCCAGCATTTT
>-|few|TRBJ2-1|TRBV5-1
CASSLDGLLNEQFF
TGCGCCAGCAGCTTGGACGGACTCCTCAATGAGCAGTTCTTC
>TRBD1|-|TRBJ2-5|TRBV15
CATSRDKRRQGLTGTQYF
TGTGCCACCAGCAGAGATAAACGGAGACAGGGGTTAACGGGGACCCAGTACTTC
>-|-|TRBJ1-2|TRBV4-3
CASSQERTHYGYTF
TGCGCCAGCAGCCAAGAGAGGACTCACTATGGCTACACCTTC
>TRBD1|few|TRBJ2-7|TRBV10-3
CAISRDRVGEQYF
TGTGCCATCAGCCGGGACAGGGTAGGAGAGCAGTACTTC
>TRBD1|-|TRBJ2-6|TRBV19
CASKDRVGGANVLTF
TGTGCCAGTAAGGACAGGGTGGGGGGGGCCAACGTCCTGACTTTC
>-|-|TRBJ2-2|TRBV18
CASSPDRIDQFTGELFF
TGTGCCAGCTCACCCGATCGTATAGATCAATTCACCGGGGAGCTGTTTTTT
>-|-|TRBJ2-7|TRBV5-4
CASSQGDITYEQYF
TGTGCCAGCAGCCAAGGGGACATAACCTACGAGCAGTACTTC
>TRBD1|-|TRBJ1-3|TRBV18
CASSPGTGGDTIYF
TGTGCCAGCTCACCCGGGACAGGGGGAGACACCATATATTTT
>TRBD1|few|TRBJ1-1|TRBV7-8
CASSFGQGGAFF
TGTGCCAGCAGCTTCGGACAGGGAGGAGCTTTCTTT
>TRBD2|-|TRBJ2-7|TRBV6-1
CASTEEGLTYEQYF
TGTGCCAGCACCGAAGAGGGACTAACCTACGAGCAGTACTTC
>TRBD1|once|TRBJ1-3|TRBV7-2
CASSSGQGGNTIYF
TGTGCCAGCAGCTCGGGACAGGGGGGAAACACCATATATTTT
>TRBD2|-|TRBJ2-1|TRBV9
CASSGLAGSYNEQFF
TGTGCCAGCAGCGGTTTAGCGGGCTCCTACAATGAGCAGTTCTTC
>-|-|TRBJ1-1|TRBV9
CASSVGDDTEAFF
TGTGCCAGCAGCGTAGGAGATGACACTGAAGCTTTCTTT
>TRBD2|few|TRBJ2-3|TRBV11-2
CASSPPGLATTDTQYF
TGTGCCAGCAGCCCCCCGGGACTAGCGACGACAGATACGCAGTATTTT
>TRBD1|-|TRBJ1-4|TRBV2
CASNRDRDEKLFF
TGTGCCAGCAATCGGGACAGGGATGAAAAACTGTTTTTT
>TRBD2|-|TRBJ2-5|TRBV18
CASSRAGLEETQYF
TGTGCCAGCTCACGCGCGGGACTAGAAGAGACCCAGTACTTC
>TRBD1|-|TRBJ1-5|TRBV4-2
CASSQDDDRGSLSNQPQHF
TGTGCCAGCAGCCAAGATGACGACAGGGGATCCCTTAGCAATCAGCCCCAGCATTTT
>TRBD1|-|TRBJ1-2|TRBV6-1
CASSDRTGNYGYTF
TGTGCCAGCAGTGATCGGACAGGGAACTATGGCTACACCTTC
>-|-|TRBJ2-5|TRBV5-4
CASSEQETQYF
TGTGCCAGCAGCGAGCAAGAGACCCAGTACTTC
>-|-|TRBJ2-5|TRBV11-2
CASSPRWGVAETQYF
TGTGCCAGCAGCCCTCGTTGGGGGGTGGCGGAGACCCAGTACTTC
>TRBD2|-|TRBJ2-7|TRBV4-2
CAIALPPGGTYEQYF
TGTGCCATCGCGCTACCCCCGGGGGGGACCTACGAGCAGTACTTC
>-|-|TRBJ2-1|TRBV6-1
CASSQGRNEQFF
TGTGCCAGCAGCCAAGGGAGGAATGAGCAGTTCTTC
>TRBD2|once|TRBJ2-1|TRBV27
CASSGGRAKNEQFF
TGTGCCAGCAGTGGCGGGAGGGCCAAGAATGAGCAGTTCTTC
>-|-|TRBJ1-2|TRBV12-5
CASTAREAYGYTF
TGTGCTAGTACAGCCAGGGAAGCCTATGGCTACACCTTC
>TRBD1|-|TRBJ1-2|TRBV14
CASSQQTGGTGYGYTF
TGTGCCAGCAGCCAACAGACAGGGGGCACGGGCTATGGCTACACCTTC
>TRBD1|-|TRBJ1-4|TRBV19
CASGVGTVSEKLFF
TGTGCCAGTGGGGTTGGGACAGTCAGTGAAAAACTGTTTTTT
>TRBD1|-|TRBJ1-5|TRBV18
CASSLTGVGSNQPQHF
TGTGCCAGCTCCCTAACAGGGGTTGGCAGCAATCAGCCCCAGCATTTT
>TRBD2|-|TRBJ2-1|TRBV27
CASSLSWAGVDNEQFF
TGTGCCAGCAGTTTATCGTGGGCGGGAGTGGACAATGAGCAGTTCTTC
>TRBD1|-|TRBJ2-7|TRBV2
CASSGQGDEQYF
TGTGCCAGCAGTGGACAGGGCGACGAGCAGTACTTC
>TRBD1|-|TRBJ1-3|TRBV19
CASSKGPGGEGNTIYF
TGTGCCAGTAGTAAGGGGCCAGGGGGCGAAGGAAACACCATATATTTT
>-|-|TRBJ1-4|TRBV6-1
CASSRQATNEKLFF
TGTGCCAGCAGCAGACAAGCAACTAATGAAAAACTGTTTTTT
>TRBD1|-|TRBJ2-5|TRBV28
CASTSSGQGAGETQYF
TGTGCCAGCACCAGCTCCGGACAGGGGGCCGGAGAGACCCAGTACTTC
>-|-|TRBJ1-2|TRBV25-1
CASSTARTRGYTF
TGTGCCAGCAGTACCGCGCGAACCCGGGGCTACACCTTC
>TRBD2|-|TRBJ2-2|TRBV6-5
CASTRLAGNTGELFF
TGTGCCAGCACTCGACTAGCGGGAAACACCGGGGAGCTGTTTTTT
>TRBD1|few|TRBJ2-1|TRBV27
CASRSAGTGPYNEQFF
TGTGCCAGCAGATCTGCCGGGACAGGGCCTTACAATGAGCAGTTCTTC
>TRBD2|-|TRBJ2-3|TRBV2
CASSSRLAGAGTDTQYF
TGTGCCAGCAGTTCCCGGCTAGCGGGAGCTGGCACAGATACGCAGTATTTT
>TRBD1|-|TRBJ2-1|TRBV27
CASSRDRGDEQFF
TGTGCCAGCAGCCGGGACAGGGGCGATGAGCAGTTCTTC
>TRBD1|-|TRBJ1-3|TRBV5-4
CASSLGQGAGNTIYF
TGTGCCAGCAGCTTGGGACAGGGGGCTGGAAACACCATATATTTT
>TRBD2|-|TRBJ2-1|TRBV4-3
CASSQRTRRGAYNEQFF
TGCGCCAGCAGCCAGAGGACACGCCGGGGGGCCTACAATGAGCAGTTCTTC
>TRBD2|-|TRBJ2-1|TRBV7-7
CASSLELASYNEQFF
TGTGCCAGCAGCTTAGAACTAGCGAGTTACAATGAGCAGTTCTTC
>-|-|TRBJ2-7|TRBV29-1
CSVAPGTRGYEQYF
TGCAGCGTCGCTCCGGGAACCAGGGGCTACGAGCAGTACTTC
>-|-|TRBJ2-5|TRBV14
CASSYRVETQYF
TGTGCCAGCAGCTACAGGGTAGAGACCCAGTACTTC
>TRBD2|-|TRBJ2-3|TRBV5-4
CASSLAGGLDTQYF
TGTGCCAGCAGCCTAGCGGGGGGGTTAGATACGCAGTATTTT
>-|-|TRBJ1-6|TRBV29-1
CSVRATVTSPLHF
TGCAGCGTCAGGGCTACCGTAACGTCACCCCTCCACTTT
>-|-|TRBJ2-7|TRBV20-1
CSAAGGNEQYF
TGCAGTGCTGCCGGAGGGAACGAGCAGTACTTC
>-|-|TRBJ2-3|TRBV19
CASSRGLPDTQYF
TGTGCCAGTAGTAGAGGCTTACCAGATACGCAGTATTTT
>-|-|TRBJ1-5|TRBV19
CASSKDSIQPQHF
TGTGCCAGTAGTAAAGACAGTATCCAGCCCCAGCATTTT
>-|-|TRBJ1-1|TRBV29-1
CSVERAGVGTEAFF
TGCAGCGTTGAAAGGGCAGGGGTTGGCACTGAAGCTTTCTTT